This T cell receptor (beta chain) was recovered during a study of T cells in Graves' hyperthyroidism and ophthalmopathy. The J segment lost 4 bases and the V segment lost 6 bases, leaving 3 bases of the junction unmatched. Germline V gene lookup returns CDR1 DFQATT and CDR2 SNEGSKA (reference sequence). This CDR3 has 11 residues. This clonotype was recorded many times. Researchers amplified the TCR beta CDR3 regions from RNA transcripts. When the TCR CDR3 underwent first-round RT-PCR, the HTBI primer set was used. Using its own MiXCR run on the multiplex PCR reads, TCRdb lists one record per CDR3 protein. The sample carries hundreds of thousands of distinct CDR3 sequences, about 15% recorded once.

The receptor was derived from a woman aged 40 to 55 with Graves' hyperthyroidism. Sequences were obtained from blood. V and J are TRBV20-1 and TRBJ2-7; 7 nucleotides match TRBD1. The CDR3, as DNA: TGCAGTGCCCCGACAGGGTACGAGCAGTACTTC. Amino acids: CSAPTGYEQYF.